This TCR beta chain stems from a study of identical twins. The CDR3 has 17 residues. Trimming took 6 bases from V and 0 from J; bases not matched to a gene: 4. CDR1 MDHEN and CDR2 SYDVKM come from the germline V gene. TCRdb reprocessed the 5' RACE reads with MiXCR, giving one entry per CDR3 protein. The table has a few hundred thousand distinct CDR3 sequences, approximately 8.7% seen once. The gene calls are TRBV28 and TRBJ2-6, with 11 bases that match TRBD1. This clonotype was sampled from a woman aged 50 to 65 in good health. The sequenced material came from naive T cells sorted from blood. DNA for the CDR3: TGTGCCAGCAGGGGACAGGGGGGAACCTCTGGGGCCAACGTCCTGACTTTC. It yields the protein CASRGQGGTSGANVLTF.